This T cell receptor (beta chain) comes out of a study of shared clonotypes between healthy human individuals. Study-level findings and limits: Clonotypes that were shared across a handful of donors made up around 5% of naive CD4 clonotypes. Tissues were not sampled, only blood, and their repertoires likely differ.

Measured with immunoSEQ multiplex PCR; TCRdb has only the in-frame clones, and not every one. The sample holds 1.5 million to 2.5 million clones, about 95% seen once. Naive-designated CD8 cells lacked CD45RO, were positively enriched for CCR7, and omitted terminally differentiated effector memory CD45RA+ cells. V lost 5 bases to trimming and J lost 1 base; unmatched junction nucleotides: 11. This CDR3 spans 16 amino acids. CDR1 is SGHAT, CDR2 FQNNGV, per germline. As regards this clone: Its antigen is not identified.

Sample: naive CD8+ T cells sorted from blood. V is TRBV11-2 and J is TRBJ2-7; the match to TRBD1 covers 7 bases. This TCR derives from a man aged 18 to 29 in good health. CDR3 DNA sequence: TGTGCCAGCAGCCCGGACCCGGGACAGAGTTCCTACGAGCAGTACTTC. Translating it yields CASSPDPGQSSYEQYF.